The T cell receptor (beta chain) described here comes from a study of T-cell reconstitution after alpha-beta-depleted transplantation in children. Germline assignment: CDR1 SEHNR and CDR2 FQNEAQ (reference sequence). The CDR3 extends over 16 amino acids. Trimming removed 7 bases from V and 3 bases from J, with 19 bases in between. This clonotype was counted between two and nine times. Construction of the TCRbeta library involved unique molecular identifiers. TCRdb reprocessed the PCR reads via MiXCR and lists one record per CDR3 protein. The sample has under 450,000 distinct CDR3 sequences; 15% to 20% are singletons.

The source material was PBMCs, mostly from graft donor cells, sampled 360 days after TCRalphabeta/CD19-depleted stem cell transplant. This chain uses TRBV7-9 with TRBJ2-1, with D possibly matching TRBD1 (7 bases). This TCR was sampled from a boy under three years old who had a stem cell transplant for Wiskott-Aldrich syndrome, so the T cells may come from the graft donor. CDR3: CASIQRGDSYYNEQFF. DNA for the CDR3: TGTGCCAGCATCCAAAGGGGGGACAGTTACTACAATGAGCAGTTCTTC.